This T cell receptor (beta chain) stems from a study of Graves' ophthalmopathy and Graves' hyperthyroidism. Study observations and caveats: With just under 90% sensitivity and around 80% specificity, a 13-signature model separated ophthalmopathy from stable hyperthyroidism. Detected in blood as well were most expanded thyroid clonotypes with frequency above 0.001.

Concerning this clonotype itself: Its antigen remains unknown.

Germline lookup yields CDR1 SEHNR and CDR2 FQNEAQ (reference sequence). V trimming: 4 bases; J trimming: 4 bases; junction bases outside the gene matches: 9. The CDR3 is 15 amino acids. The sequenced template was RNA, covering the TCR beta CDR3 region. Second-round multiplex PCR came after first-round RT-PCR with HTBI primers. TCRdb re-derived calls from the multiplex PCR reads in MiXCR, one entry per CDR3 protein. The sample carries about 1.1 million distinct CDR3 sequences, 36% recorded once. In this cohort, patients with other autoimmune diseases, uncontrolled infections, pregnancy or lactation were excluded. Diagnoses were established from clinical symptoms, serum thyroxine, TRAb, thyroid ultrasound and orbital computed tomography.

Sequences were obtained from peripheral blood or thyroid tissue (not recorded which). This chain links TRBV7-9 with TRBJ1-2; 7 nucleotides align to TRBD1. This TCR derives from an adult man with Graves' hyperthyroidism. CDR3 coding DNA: TGTGCCAGCAGCTCCCTACAGGGGTTGAGCTATGGCTACACCTTC. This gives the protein CASSSLQGLSYGYTF.